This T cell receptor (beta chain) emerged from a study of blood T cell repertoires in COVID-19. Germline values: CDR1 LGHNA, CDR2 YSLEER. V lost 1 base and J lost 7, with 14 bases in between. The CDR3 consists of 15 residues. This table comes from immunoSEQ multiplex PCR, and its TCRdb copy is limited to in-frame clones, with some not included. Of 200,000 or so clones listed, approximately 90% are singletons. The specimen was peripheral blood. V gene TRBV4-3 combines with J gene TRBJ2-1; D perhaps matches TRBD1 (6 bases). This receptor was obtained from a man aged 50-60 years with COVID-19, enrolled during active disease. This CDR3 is CASSQGGYRENEQFF. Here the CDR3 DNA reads TGCGCCAGCAGCCAAGGGGGCTACAGGGAGAATGAGCAGTTCTTC.